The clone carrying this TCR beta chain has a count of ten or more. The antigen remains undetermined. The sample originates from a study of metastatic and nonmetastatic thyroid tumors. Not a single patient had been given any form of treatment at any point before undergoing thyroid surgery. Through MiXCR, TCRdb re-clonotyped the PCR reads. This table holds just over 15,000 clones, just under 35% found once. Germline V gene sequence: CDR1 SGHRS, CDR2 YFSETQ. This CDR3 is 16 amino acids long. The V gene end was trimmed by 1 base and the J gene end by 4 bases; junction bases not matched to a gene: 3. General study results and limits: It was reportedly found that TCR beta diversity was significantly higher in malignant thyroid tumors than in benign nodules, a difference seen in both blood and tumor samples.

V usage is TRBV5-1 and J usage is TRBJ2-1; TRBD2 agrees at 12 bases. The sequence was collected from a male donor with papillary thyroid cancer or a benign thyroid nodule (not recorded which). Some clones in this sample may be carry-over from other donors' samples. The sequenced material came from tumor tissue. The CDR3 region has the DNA TGCGCCAGCAGCTTGACTAGCGGGGGGTCTTACAATGAGCAGTTCTTC. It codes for CASSLTSGGSYNEQFF.